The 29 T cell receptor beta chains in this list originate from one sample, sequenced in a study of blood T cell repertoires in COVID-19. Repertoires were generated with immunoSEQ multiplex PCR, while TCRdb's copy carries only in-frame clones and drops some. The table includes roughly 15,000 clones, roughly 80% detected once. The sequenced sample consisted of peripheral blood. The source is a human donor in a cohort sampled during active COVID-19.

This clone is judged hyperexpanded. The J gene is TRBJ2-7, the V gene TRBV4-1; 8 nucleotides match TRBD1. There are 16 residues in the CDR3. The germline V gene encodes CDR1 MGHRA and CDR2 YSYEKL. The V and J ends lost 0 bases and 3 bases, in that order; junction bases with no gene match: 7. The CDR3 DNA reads TGCGCCAGCAGCCAAGAAGGGGTACAGGGGGGCTACGAGCAGTACTTC. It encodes CASSQEGVQGGYEQYF.

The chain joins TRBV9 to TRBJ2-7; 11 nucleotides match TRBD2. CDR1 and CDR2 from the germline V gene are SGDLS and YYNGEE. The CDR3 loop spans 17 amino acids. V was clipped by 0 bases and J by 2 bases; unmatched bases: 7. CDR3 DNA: TGTGCCAGCAGCGTAGAGGGACTAGCGGACCTTCCCTACGAGCAGTACTTC. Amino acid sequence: CASSVEGLADLPYEQYF.

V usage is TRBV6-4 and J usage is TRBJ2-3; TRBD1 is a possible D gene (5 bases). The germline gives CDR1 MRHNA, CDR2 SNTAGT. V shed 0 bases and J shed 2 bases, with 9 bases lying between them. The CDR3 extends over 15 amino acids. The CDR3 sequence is CASSDSFRDTDTQYF. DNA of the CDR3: TGTGCCAGCAGTGACTCTTTCAGGGACACAGATACGCAGTATTTT.

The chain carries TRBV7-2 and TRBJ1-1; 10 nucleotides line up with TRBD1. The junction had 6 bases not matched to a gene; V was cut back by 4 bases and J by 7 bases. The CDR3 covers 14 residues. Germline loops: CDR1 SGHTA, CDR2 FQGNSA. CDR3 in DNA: TGTGCCAGCAGCTCCCAGACAGGGGGCGGTGAAGCTTTCTTT. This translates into CASSSQTGGGEAFF.

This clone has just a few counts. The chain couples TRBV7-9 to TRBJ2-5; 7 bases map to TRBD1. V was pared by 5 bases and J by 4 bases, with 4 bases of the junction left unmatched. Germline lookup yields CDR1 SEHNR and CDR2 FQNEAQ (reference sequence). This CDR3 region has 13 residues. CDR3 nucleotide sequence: TGTGCCAGCAGCAAGGGACAGTTAGAGACCCAGTACTTC. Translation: CASSKGQLETQYF.

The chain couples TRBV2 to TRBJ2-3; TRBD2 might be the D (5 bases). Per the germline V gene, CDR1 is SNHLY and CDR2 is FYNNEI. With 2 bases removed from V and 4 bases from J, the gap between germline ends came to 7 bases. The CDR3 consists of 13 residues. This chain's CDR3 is CASSEREPDTQYF. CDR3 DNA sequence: TGTGCCAGCAGTGAAAGGGAGCCAGATACGCAGTATTTT.

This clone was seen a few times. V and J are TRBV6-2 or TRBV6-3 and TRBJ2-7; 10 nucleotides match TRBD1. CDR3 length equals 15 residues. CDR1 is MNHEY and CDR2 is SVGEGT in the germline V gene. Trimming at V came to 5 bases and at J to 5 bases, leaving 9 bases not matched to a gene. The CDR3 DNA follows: TGTGCCAGCAGTGGTCCGGGACAGGGGTCAAACGAGCAGTACTTC. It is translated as CASSGPGQGSNEQYF.

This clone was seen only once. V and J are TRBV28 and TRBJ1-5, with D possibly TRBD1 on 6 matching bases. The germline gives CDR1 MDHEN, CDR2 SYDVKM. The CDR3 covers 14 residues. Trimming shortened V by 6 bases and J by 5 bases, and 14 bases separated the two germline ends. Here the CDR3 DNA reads TGTGCCAGCAGCGTAATCCGGACAGATCAGCCCCAGCATTTT. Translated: CASSVIRTDQPQHF.

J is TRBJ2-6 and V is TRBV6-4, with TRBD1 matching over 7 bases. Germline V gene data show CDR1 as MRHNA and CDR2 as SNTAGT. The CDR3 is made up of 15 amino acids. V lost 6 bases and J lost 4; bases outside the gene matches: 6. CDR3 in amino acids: CASRETGDGANVLTF. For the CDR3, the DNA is TGTGCCAGCAGAGAAACAGGGGACGGGGCCAACGTCCTGACTTTC.

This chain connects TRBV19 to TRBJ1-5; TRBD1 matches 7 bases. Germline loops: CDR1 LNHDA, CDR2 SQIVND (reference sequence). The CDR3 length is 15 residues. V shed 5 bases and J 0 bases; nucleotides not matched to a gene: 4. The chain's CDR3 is CASSPQGYSNQPQHF. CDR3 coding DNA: TGTGCCAGTAGTCCACAGGGGTATAGCAATCAGCCCCAGCATTTT.

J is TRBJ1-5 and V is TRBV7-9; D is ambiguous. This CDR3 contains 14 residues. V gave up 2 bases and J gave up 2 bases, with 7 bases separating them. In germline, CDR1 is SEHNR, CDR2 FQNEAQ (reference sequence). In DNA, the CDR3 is TGTGCCAGCAGCTTAATCGGGGGCAATCAGCCCCAGCATTTT. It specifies CASSLIGGNQPQHF.

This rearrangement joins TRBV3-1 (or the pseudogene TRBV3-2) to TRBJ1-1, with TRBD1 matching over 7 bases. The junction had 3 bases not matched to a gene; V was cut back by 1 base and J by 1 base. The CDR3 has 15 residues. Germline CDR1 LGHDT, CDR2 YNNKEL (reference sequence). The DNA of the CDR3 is TGTGCCAGCAGCCAAGGCGACAGGGCGAACACTGAAGCTTTCTTT. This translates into CASSQGDRANTEAFF.

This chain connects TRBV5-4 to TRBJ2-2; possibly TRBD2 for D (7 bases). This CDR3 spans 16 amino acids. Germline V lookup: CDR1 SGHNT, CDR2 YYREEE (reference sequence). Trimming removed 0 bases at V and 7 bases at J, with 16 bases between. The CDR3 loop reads CASSLVGGQRGGELFF. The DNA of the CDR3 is TGTGCCAGCAGCTTGGTAGGCGGACAGCGGGGCGGGGAGCTGTTTTTT.

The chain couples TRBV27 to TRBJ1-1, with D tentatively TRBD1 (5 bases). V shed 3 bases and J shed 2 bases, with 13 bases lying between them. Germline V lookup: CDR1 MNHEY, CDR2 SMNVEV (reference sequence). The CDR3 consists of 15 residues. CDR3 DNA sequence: TGTGCCAGCAGTTTTGGGGCGTTCGGTAACACTGAAGCTTTCTTT. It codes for CASSFGAFGNTEAFF.

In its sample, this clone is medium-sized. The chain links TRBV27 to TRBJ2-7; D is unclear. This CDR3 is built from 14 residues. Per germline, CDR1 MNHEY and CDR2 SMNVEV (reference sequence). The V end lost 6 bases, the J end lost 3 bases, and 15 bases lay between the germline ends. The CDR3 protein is CASSLRAPNYEQYF. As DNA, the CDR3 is TGTGCCAGCAGCCTCCGAGCACCTAACTACGAGCAGTACTTC.

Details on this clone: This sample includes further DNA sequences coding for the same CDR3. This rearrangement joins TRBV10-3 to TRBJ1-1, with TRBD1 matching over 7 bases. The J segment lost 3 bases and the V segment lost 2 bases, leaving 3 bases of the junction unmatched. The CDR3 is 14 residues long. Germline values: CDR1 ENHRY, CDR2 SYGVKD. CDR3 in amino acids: CAISEGQGDTEAFF. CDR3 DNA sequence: TGTGCCATCAGTGAGGGGCAGGGGGACACTGAAGCTTTCTTT.

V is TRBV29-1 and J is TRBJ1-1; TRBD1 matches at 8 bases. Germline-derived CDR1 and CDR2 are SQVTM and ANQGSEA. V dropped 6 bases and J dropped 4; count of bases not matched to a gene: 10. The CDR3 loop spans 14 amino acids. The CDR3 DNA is TGCAGCGTCGTATCAGGGGGCGTAGGCACTGAAGCTTTCTTT. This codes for CSVVSGGVGTEAFF.

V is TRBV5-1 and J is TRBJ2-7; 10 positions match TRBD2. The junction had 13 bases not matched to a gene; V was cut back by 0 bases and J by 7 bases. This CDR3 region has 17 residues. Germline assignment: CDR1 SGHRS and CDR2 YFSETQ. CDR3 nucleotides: TGCGCCAGCAGCTTGGTCGGACTAGCGGACCCGTCTAAAGAGCAGTACTTC. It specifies CASSLVGLADPSKEQYF.

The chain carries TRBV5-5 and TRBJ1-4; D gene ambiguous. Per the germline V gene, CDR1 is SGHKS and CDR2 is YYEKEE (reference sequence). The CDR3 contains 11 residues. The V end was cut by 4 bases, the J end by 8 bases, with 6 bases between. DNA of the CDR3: TGTGCCAGCAGCCTACTCGAAAAACTGTTTTTT. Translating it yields CASSLLEKLFF.

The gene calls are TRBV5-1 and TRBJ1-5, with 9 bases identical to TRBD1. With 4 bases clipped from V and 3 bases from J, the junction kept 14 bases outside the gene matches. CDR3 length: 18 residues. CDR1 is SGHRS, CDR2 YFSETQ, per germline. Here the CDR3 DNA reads TGCGCCAGCAGCACTGGTCCGGGACAGGGAGTGACCAATCAGCCCCAGCATTTT. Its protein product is CASSTGPGQGVTNQPQHF.

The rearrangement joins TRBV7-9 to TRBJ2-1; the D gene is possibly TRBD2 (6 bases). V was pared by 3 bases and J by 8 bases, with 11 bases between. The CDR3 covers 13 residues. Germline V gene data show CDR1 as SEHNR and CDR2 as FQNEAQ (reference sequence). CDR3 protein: CASSFPSEHEQFF. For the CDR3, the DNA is TGTGCCAGCAGCTTCCCTAGCGAGCATGAGCAGTTCTTC.

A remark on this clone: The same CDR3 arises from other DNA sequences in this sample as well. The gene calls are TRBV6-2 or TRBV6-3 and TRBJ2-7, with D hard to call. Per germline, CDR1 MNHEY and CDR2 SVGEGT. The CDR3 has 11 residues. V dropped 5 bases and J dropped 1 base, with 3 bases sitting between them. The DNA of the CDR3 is TGTGCCAGCAGTCCGTCCTACGAGCAGTACTTC. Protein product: CASSPSYEQYF.

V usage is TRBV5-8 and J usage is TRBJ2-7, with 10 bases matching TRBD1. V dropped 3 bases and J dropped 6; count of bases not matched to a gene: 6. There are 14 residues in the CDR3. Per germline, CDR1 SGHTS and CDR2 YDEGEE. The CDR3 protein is CASSWGQGTREQYF. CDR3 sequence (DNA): TGTGCCAGCAGCTGGGGACAGGGGACTCGCGAGCAGTACTTC.

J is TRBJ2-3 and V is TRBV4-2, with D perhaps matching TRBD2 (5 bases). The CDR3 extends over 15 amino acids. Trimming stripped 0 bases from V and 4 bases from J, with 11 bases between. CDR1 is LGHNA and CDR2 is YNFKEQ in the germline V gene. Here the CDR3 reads CASSQEGGHPDTQYF. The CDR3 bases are TGTGCCAGCAGCCAAGAAGGAGGCCACCCAGATACGCAGTATTTT.

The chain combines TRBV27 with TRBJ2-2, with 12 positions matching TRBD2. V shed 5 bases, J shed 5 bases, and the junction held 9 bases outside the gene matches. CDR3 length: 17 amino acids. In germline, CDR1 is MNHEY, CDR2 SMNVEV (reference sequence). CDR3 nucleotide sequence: TGTGCCAGCAGTAACCTACTAGCGGGAGGTCTAACCGGGGAGCTGTTTTTT. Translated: CASSNLLAGGLTGELFF.

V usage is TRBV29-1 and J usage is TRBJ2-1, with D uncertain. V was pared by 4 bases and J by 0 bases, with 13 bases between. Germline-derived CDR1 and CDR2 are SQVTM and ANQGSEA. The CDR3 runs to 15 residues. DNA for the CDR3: TGCAGCGTTGCCCTACAGCTCGTCTCCTACAATGAGCAGTTCTTC. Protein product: CSVALQLVSYNEQFF.

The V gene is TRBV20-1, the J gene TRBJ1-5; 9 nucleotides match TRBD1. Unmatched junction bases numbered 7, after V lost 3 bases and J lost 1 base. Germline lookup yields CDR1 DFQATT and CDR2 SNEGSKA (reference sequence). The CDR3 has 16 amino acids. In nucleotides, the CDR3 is TGCAGTGCTAGTCTGTTACAGGGGGCCAGCAATCAGCCCCAGCATTTT. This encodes CSASLLQGASNQPQHF.

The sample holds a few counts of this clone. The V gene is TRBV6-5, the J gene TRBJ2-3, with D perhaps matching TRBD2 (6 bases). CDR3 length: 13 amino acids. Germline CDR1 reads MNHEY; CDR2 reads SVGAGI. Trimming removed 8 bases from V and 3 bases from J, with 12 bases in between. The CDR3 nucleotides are TGTGCCAGCCAGCCGGGAGAGACAGATACGCAGTATTTT. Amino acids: CASQPGETDTQYF.

The CDR3 nucleotides are TGTGCCAGCAGTTACTCTCTAGACCAGGGCTACACCTTC. The encoded protein is CASSYSLDQGYTF. V and J are TRBV6-5 and TRBJ1-2; D ambiguous. This CDR3 spans 13 amino acids. Germline values: CDR1 MNHEY, CDR2 SVGAGI. Trimming pared 0 bases from V and 8 bases from J, leaving 10 bases between.